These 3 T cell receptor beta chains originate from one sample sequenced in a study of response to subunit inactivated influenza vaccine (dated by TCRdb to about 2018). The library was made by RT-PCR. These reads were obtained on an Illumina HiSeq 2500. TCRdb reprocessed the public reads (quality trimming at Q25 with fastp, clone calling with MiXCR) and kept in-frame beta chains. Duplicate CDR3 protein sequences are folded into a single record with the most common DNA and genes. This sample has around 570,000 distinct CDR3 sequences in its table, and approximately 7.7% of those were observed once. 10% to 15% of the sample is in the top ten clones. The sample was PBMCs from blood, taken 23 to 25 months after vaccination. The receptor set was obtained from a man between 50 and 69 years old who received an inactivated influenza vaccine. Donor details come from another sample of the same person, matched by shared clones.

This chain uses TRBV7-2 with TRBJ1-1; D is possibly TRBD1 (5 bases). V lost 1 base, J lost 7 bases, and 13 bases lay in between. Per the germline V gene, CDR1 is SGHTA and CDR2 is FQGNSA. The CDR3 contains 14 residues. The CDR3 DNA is TGTGCCAGCAGCTTAGTAGGGGTAGTGGTTGAAGCTTTCTTT. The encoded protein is CASSLVGVVVEAFF.

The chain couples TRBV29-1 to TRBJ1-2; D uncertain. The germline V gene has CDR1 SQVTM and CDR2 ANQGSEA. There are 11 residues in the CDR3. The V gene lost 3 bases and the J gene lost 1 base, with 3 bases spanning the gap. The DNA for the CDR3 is TGCAGCGTTGAGGGTAACTATGGCTACACCTTC. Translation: CSVEGNYGYTF.

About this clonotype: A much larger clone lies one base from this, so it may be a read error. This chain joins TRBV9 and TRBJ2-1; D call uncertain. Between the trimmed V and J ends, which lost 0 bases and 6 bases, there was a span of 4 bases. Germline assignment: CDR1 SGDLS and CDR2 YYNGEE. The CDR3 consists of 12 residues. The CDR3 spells CASSVGPNEQFF. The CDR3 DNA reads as TGTGCCAGCAGCGTAGGCCCCAATGAGCAGTTCTTC.